The T cell receptor beta chain described here comes from a study of T cells expressing NK-cell markers. TCR beta cDNA was generated via 5'RACE template switching incorporating UMIs. TCRdb reprocessed the 5' RACE reads and keeps a single row for each CDR3 protein, giving no DNA. The sample includes around 140,000 distinct CDR3 sequences. Germline V gene lookup returns CDR1 SGHVS and CDR2 FNYEAQ. The CDR3 loop spans 15 amino acids. The chain has TRBV7-6 and TRBJ2-2; the D call from TCRdb, TRBD2, cannot be confirmed without DNA. This clonotype was obtained from a man aged 18-30 years in good health. Sequencing was done on a sample of blood T cells: a sorted CD56 or NKG2C T cell subset, CD4+ or CD8+ T cells, or bulk PBMC T cells (not recorded which). CDR3 region: CASSVRLAGGRELFF.